This TCR beta chain was profiled in a study of CD8 T cells in ankylosing spondylitis. Germline CDR1 and CDR2: LGHNA and YSLEER. The CDR3 length is 15 residues. Trimming pared 0 bases from V and 4 bases from J, leaving 13 bases between. Findings and limits, study-wide: It appeared that ankylosing spondylitis blood was characterized by a TCR beta motif of about 8 highly homologous variants.

TCRdb called the 5' RACE reads again in MiXCR, with one record for every CDR3 protein. There are about 750,000 distinct CDR3 sequences in the sample; 15% to 20% occur only once, and approximately 18% lies in the top ten. This clonotype was observed a few times. Antigen specificity is unknown. Sample: blood, either unsorted or a sorted T cell fraction (not recorded which). The chain links TRBV4-3 to TRBJ2-7; D perhaps matches TRBD2 (5 bases). The receptor's source is a male donor with ankylosing spondylitis. The CDR3 nucleotides read TGCGCCAGCAGCCAAGACGGAGCGGCAGATTACGAGCAGTACTTC. It is translated as CASSQDGAADYEQYF.